A selection of T cell receptor beta chains follows, all from one sample in a study of T-cell reconstitution after alpha-beta-depleted transplantation in children. TCRdb passed the PCR reads through MiXCR, listing each CDR3 protein once. The repertoire consists of approximately 16,000 distinct CDR3 sequences, with 5% to 5.5% occurring once and the leading ten covering just under 7%. This sample comprised PBMCs, obtained before TCRalphabeta/CD19-depleted stem cell transplant. Receptor source: a boy aged 5-17 years with acute lymphoblastic leukemia, due to receive a stem cell transplant. Each CDR3 is given with its conserved first and last residue. A D gene is named only where the DNA matches it firmly. The size of a clone is reported for some rows only, either as once, few or many, or as a class for expanded clones.

D | J | V | size | CDR3 | DNA
. | TRBJ1-5 | TRBV6-5 | many | CASSSSRGNQPQHF | TGTGCCAGCAGTTCGTCTCGCGGCAATCAGCCCCAGCATTTT
. | TRBJ2-3 | TRBV6-5 | many | CASSYPADTQYF | TGTGCCAGCAGTTACCCGGCAGATACGCAGTATTTT
. | TRBJ1-2 | TRBV20-1 | many | CSAPRRVRDGYTF | TGCAGTGCCCCGCGGCGGGTCAGGGATGGCTACACCTTC
. | TRBJ1-2 | TRBV12-3/TRBV12-4 | many | CASSYSRGVFYGYTF | TGTGCCAGCAGCTATTCCCGGGGTGTTTTCTATGGCTACACCTTC
. | TRBJ2-3 | TRBV7-8 | many | CASSLEGRGQTSTDTQYF | TGTGCCAGCAGCTTAGAGGGTCGGGGGCAGACTAGCACAGATACGCAGTATTTT
. | TRBJ1-4 | TRBV28 | many | CASRSSITTNEKLFF | TGTGCCAGCAGGTCCTCCATCACAACTAATGAAAAACTGTTTTTT
. | TRBJ2-2 | TRBV12-3/TRBV12-4 | medium-sized | CASSFPGELFF | TGTGCCAGCAGTTTTCCCGGGGAGCTGTTTTTT
TRBD1 | TRBJ1-1 | TRBV9 | many | CASSVDSPDRGNTEAFF | TGTGCCAGCAGCGTAGATTCCCCGGACAGGGGGAACACTGAAGCTTTCTTT
. | TRBJ1-1 | TRBV28 | many | CASSLRFGWWALSTEAFF | TGTGCCAGCAGTTTAAGATTCGGCTGGTGGGCCCTGAGCACTGAAGCTTTCTTT
. | TRBJ2-3 | TRBV24-1 | many | CATSDLSGGGADTQYF | TGTGCCACCAGTGATTTGTCGGGGGGCGGGGCAGATACGCAGTATTTT
. | TRBJ1-2 | TRBV2 | many | CASSDLGGEVVYGYTF | TGTGCCAGCAGTGATTTGGGAGGGGAGGTTGTCTATGGCTACACCTTC
TRBD2 | TRBJ2-5 | TRBV3-1 | medium-sized | CASSLLGGLEGEQETQYF | TGTGCCAGCAGCCTCCTGGGGGGACTAGAAGGAGAGCAAGAGACCCAGTACTTC
. | TRBJ1-5 | TRBV9 | many | CASSRTTANQPQHF | TGTGCCAGCAGCCGAACCACGGCGAATCAGCCCCAGCATTTT
TRBD2 | TRBJ2-1 | TRBV29-1 | many | CSVNPPGLRFDEQFF | TGCAGCGTAAATCCCCCGGGACTAAGGTTTGATGAGCAGTTCTTC
TRBD2 | TRBJ2-1 | TRBV6-1 | many | CASRTSGGDEQFF | TGTGCCAGCAGGACTAGCGGGGGGGATGAGCAGTTCTTC
TRBD2 | TRBJ2-1 | TRBV7-7 | many | CASSATGGYHNEQFF | TGTGCCAGCAGCGCGACGGGAGGATACCACAATGAGCAGTTCTTC
TRBD2 | TRBJ2-3 | TRBV4-3 | many | CASSQVLAGALTDTQYF | TGCGCCAGCAGCCAAGTTCTAGCGGGGGCCCTAACAGATACGCAGTATTTT
. | TRBJ2-2 | TRBV4-2 | . | CARGPGHDWGTGELFF | TGTGCCAGGGGCCCCGGGCACGACTGGGGCACCGGGGAGCTGTTTTTT
TRBD2 | TRBJ2-1 | TRBV5-1 | many | CASSLGGLAGHTGEQFF | TGCGCCAGCAGCTTGGGCGGACTAGCGGGACATACGGGGGAGCAGTTCTTC
. | TRBJ1-1 | TRBV7-2 | many | CASRYGTRANTEAFF | TGTGCCAGCAGGTATGGCACTAGGGCCAACACTGAAGCTTTCTTT
. | TRBJ1-1 | TRBV29-1 | many | CSVDPMGGGSLRAFF | TGCAGCGTTGACCCCATGGGGGGCGGCAGCTTACGAGCTTTCTTT
. | TRBJ2-3 | TRBV20-1 | many | CSARVRASGTDTQYF | TGCAGTGCTAGAGTAAGGGCTAGCGGCACAGATACGCAGTATTTT
. | TRBJ1-5 | TRBV5-1 | many | CASSTWGNQPQHF | TGCGCCAGCAGCACCTGGGGGAATCAGCCCCAGCATTTT
. | TRBJ1-1 | TRBV7-2 | many | CASSSVPGRTEAFF | TGTGCCAGCAGCTCCGTTCCAGGGAGAACTGAAGCTTTCTTT
TRBD2 | TRBJ2-5 | TRBV7-9 | many | CASSLDISGTPGTQYF | TGTGCCAGCAGCTTAGATATTAGCGGGACGCCAGGGACCCAGTACTTC
TRBD2 | TRBJ2-3 | TRBV12-3/TRBV12-4 | many | CASSLPLAGVADTQYF | TGTGCCAGCAGTTTACCTCTAGCGGGAGTGGCAGATACGCAGTATTTT
. | TRBJ1-6 | TRBV27 | many | CASSSLTGVPSPLHF | TGTGCCAGCAGTTCTCTGACGGGGGTACCATCACCCCTCCACTTT